This entry is about one T cell receptor beta chain. Its antigen is as yet unknown. Sorted cells reached over 95% purity in every population. Germline V gene lookup returns CDR1 SGHVS and CDR2 FNYEAQ. This CDR3 is 15 amino acids long. The V end was cut by 4 bases, the J end by 5 bases, with 18 bases between. This specimen belongs to a study of beta chain features in type 1 diabetes. Study-level background: Researchers looked at about 110 million sorted cells across all samples.

Study-level points and caveats: Within the patient group, naive, central memory and Treg TCRB repertoires appeared more similar to each other than within healthy donors. Significant though moderate, a shortening of TCRB CDR3s appeared in all four CD4+ subsets of Type 1 diabetes patients.

Expressed TCRB transcripts got sequenced, as all isolated RNA was reverse transcribed. This table comes from immunoSEQ multiplex PCR, and its TCRdb copy is limited to in-frame clones, with some not included. Counted here are over 20,000 clones, 40% to 60% occurring once; the ten biggest clones make up 0.3%. The TCR originated in a man younger than 40 with type 1 diabetes. The chain recombines TRBV7-6 with TRBJ2-7, with D possibly TRBD2 on 5 matching bases. Input material: stem cell memory CD4+ T cells from blood. CDR3 DNA: TGTGCCAGCAGCTCCTATTCTGGGAGAGTCGACGAGCAGTACTTC. Amino acid sequence: CASSSYSGRVDEQYF.